Presented here are 19 T cell receptor beta chains from one specimen sequenced in a study of cytomegalovirus exposure and HLA in healthy donors. The primer mix had 60 Vbeta and 13 Jbeta primers. Sequencing used immunoSEQ multiplex PCR; TCRdb keeps in-frame clones, though not all of them. The sample has some 170,000 clones; over 60% are singletons. The material sequenced was PBMCs. These receptor sequences come from a man aged 35 to 55 in good health and CMV-seropositive.

This clone was seen a single time. The CDR3 is CASSPPTRDTQYF. CDR3 coding DNA: TGTGCCAGCTCACCACCAACTAGGGATACGCAGTATTTT. The chain has TRBV18 and TRBJ2-3; tentative D call: TRBD2 (5 bases). The CDR3 has 13 residues. V was trimmed by 0 bases and J by 6 bases, leaving 7 bases between them. Per the germline V gene, CDR1 is KGHSH and CDR2 is LQKENI.

The chain joins TRBV7-8 to TRBJ1-2; 11 nucleotides match TRBD1. V lost 5 bases, J lost 4 bases, and 3 bases stayed unmatched. Germline lookup yields CDR1 SGHVS and CDR2 FQNEAQ. The CDR3 extends over 14 amino acids. The CDR3 sequence: CASSPGQGAYGYTF. The DNA for the CDR3 is TGTGCCAGCAGCCCAGGACAGGGGGCCTATGGCTACACCTTC.

This chain connects TRBV28 to TRBJ1-3, with D possibly matching TRBD1 (5 bases). The CDR3 spans 15 residues. The V gene lost 1 base and the J gene lost 2 bases, with 9 bases spanning the gap. CDR1 and CDR2 from the germline V gene are MDHEN and SYDVKM. This CDR3 is CASSLLGGAGNTIYF. DNA for the CDR3: TGTGCCAGCAGTTTATTGGGAGGGGCTGGAAACACCATATATTTT. The full variable domain, in which reference TRBV28 and TRBJ1-3 provide the parts outside the CDR3, is DVKVTQSSRYLVKRTGEKVFLECVQDMDHENMFWYRQDPGLGLRLIYFSYDVKMKEKGDIPEGYSVSREKKERFSLILESASTNQTSMYLCASSLLGGAGNTIYFGEGSWLTVV.

The V call is TRBV19, the J call TRBJ1-1; TRBD1 aligns across 7 bases. CDR1 and CDR2 (germline): LNHDA, SQIVND (reference sequence). The CDR3 has 17 amino acids. The ends lost 6 bases at V and 3 bases at J; junction bases unmatched: 16. The CDR3 DNA reads as TGTGCCAGTAGCGCACGTACCGGGACAGTTAAGGACACTGAAGCTTTCTTT. This sequence encodes CASSARTGTVKDTEAFF.

The chain carries TRBV7-9 and TRBJ2-3, with TRBD2 matching over 14 bases. Trimming cost V 4 bases and J 6 bases; bases outside gene matches: 6. The germline V gene encodes CDR1 SEHNR and CDR2 FQNEAQ (reference sequence). The CDR3 consists of 16 residues. The CDR3: CASSSGTSGSMDTQYF. In nucleotides, the CDR3 is TGTGCCAGCAGCTCGGGGACTAGCGGGAGTATGGATACGCAGTATTTT.

This chain uses TRBV6-1 with TRBJ2-1; D may be TRBD1 (6 bases). V was clipped by 5 bases and J by 8 bases, with 13 bases between them. The V gene's germline CDR1 is MNHNS and CDR2 SASEGT. The CDR3 extends over 13 amino acids. The CDR3, as DNA: TGTGCCAGCAGTAGGGACACTCTCGATGAGCAGTTCTTC. Protein: CASSRDTLDEQFF.

This clone was counted a single time. The rearrangement links TRBV2 to TRBJ1-1; 7 nucleotides agree with TRBD1. V was clipped by 6 bases and J by 3 bases; unmatched bases: 7. The V gene's germline CDR1 is SNHLY and CDR2 FYNNEI. CDR3 length equals 14 residues. This CDR3 is CASSRQGEDTEAFF. CDR3 sequence (DNA): TGTGCCAGCAGCAGACAGGGTGAAGACACTGAAGCTTTCTTT.

This chain joins TRBV15 and TRBJ1-1; D call uncertain. Trimming removed 7 bases at V and 5 bases at J, with 20 bases between. The CDR3 sequence is 15 residues long. Germline CDR1 reads LNHNV; CDR2 reads YYDKDF (reference sequence). The DNA of the CDR3 is TGTGCCACCACCCCGGGGAGGGATCGACTAACTGAAGCTTTCTTT. This sequence encodes CATTPGRDRLTEAFF.

The J gene is TRBJ2-2, the V gene TRBV7-3; tentatively, D is TRBD1 (7 bases). V gave up 5 bases and J gave up 5 bases, with 18 bases separating them. The germline CDR1 and CDR2 sequences are SGHTA and FQGTGA. CDR3 length: 16 amino acids. CDR3 amino acids: CASSPAGTRGTGELFF. The CDR3 coding sequence is TGTGCCAGCAGCCCGGCGGGGACCAGGGGGACCGGGGAGCTGTTTTTT.

V usage is TRBV27 and J usage is TRBJ2-5, with 8 bases matching TRBD2. J gave up 2 bases and V 5 bases, and 10 bases lay outside the gene matches. The CDR3 is 16 amino acids. Looked up from germline, CDR1 is MNHEY and CDR2 is SMNVEV (reference sequence). CDR3 DNA: TGTGCCAGCAGTCCCCAGACGGGAGGGTTTCAAGAGACCCAGTACTTC. Residues: CASSPQTGGFQETQYF.

This clone has a single count. V usage is TRBV6-5 and J usage is TRBJ1-1, with 9 bases lining up with TRBD1. The CDR3 is made up of 15 amino acids. Per germline, CDR1 MNHEY and CDR2 SVGAGI. Trimming removed 5 bases from V and 2 bases from J; junction bases left unmatched: 6. This CDR3 is CASSLKTGGNTEAFF. CDR3 coding DNA: TGTGCCAGCAGTCTTAAGACAGGGGGAAACACTGAAGCTTTCTTT.

The V and J genes are TRBV7-8 and TRBJ2-3; TRBD2 matches 7 bases. V gave up 5 bases and J gave up 1 base; unmatched junction bases: 12. CDR3 length: 17 residues. Per germline, CDR1 SGHVS and CDR2 FQNEAQ. The CDR3 coding sequence is TGTGCCAGCAGCGCCCGCGATGGGGGAGGGCGCACAGATACGCAGTATTTT. Translating gives CASSARDGGGRTDTQYF.

The V call is TRBV9, the J call TRBJ1-6, with D possibly TRBD1 on 5 matching bases. Trimming pared 3 bases from V and 10 bases from J, leaving 17 bases between. CDR1 and CDR2 from the germline V gene are SGDLS and YYNGEE. The CDR3 length is 15 residues. The CDR3 loop is CASSASGGINSPLHF. The CDR3 nucleotides read TGTGCCAGCAGCGCCTCTGGGGGGATCAACTCACCCCTCCACTTT.

The rearrangement uses TRBV5-1 and TRBJ2-7, with D possibly being TRBD2 (5 bases). CDR1 and CDR2 from the germline V gene are SGHRS and YFSETQ. The CDR3 contains 13 residues. Trimming removed 1 base at V and 7 bases at J, with 12 bases between. The CDR3 is CASSLFGEGEQYF. In DNA form, the CDR3 reads TGCGCCAGCAGCTTGTTCGGGGAAGGGGAGCAGTACTTC.

The V gene is TRBV15, the J gene TRBJ2-3; D possibly corresponds to TRBD1 (5 bases). This CDR3 comprises 13 residues. Germline CDR1 reads LNHNV; CDR2 reads YYDKDF (reference sequence). Trimming removed 4 bases at V and 0 bases at J, with 5 bases between. In DNA form, the CDR3 reads TGTGCCACCAGCACAGGGAGCACAGATACGCAGTATTTT. Translating gives CATSTGSTDTQYF.

For this clone: The junction departs from germline at one end; a sequencing error may be responsible. J is TRBJ2-3 and V is TRBV4-1; TRBD2 matches at 12 bases. CDR3 length equals 18 residues. Germline V gene data show CDR1 as MGHRA and CDR2 as YSYEKL. The CDR3 nucleotides read TGCGCCAGCAGACAAGGGGAGACTAGCGGGAGACCTGGGGATACGCAGTATTTT. Residues: CASRQGETSGRPGDTQYF.

The chain combines TRBV5-4 with TRBJ1-2; D may be TRBD1 (6 bases). CDR1 is SGHNT, CDR2 YYREEE, per germline (reference sequence). V lost 5 bases to trimming and J lost 3 bases, with 14 bases between them. CDR3 size: 14 residues. The CDR3 coding sequence is TGTGCCAGCAGAGGGGGGGGCAACGACTATGGCTACACCTTC. Its protein is CASRGGGNDYGYTF.

In this sample, this clone turned up once. The chain carries TRBV2 and TRBJ2-3; 7 positions agree with TRBD1. The ends lost 6 bases at V and 0 bases at J; junction bases unmatched: 6. This CDR3 region has 15 residues. Germline assignment: CDR1 SNHLY and CDR2 FYNNEI. CDR3 DNA: TGTGCCAGCAGCGCCCCGGGACAGAGCACAGATACGCAGTATTTT. Amino acid sequence: CASSAPGQSTDTQYF.

The chain joins TRBV2 to TRBJ1-1; D is ambiguous. This CDR3 region has 14 residues. Deletions cut 6 bases from V and 2 bases from J, with 13 bases between. The germline V gene has CDR1 SNHLY and CDR2 FYNNEI. Written as DNA, the CDR3 is TGTGCCAGCAGACTTAACAGTCCCAACACTGAAGCTTTCTTT. It is translated as CASRLNSPNTEAFF. Full variable domain (rest looked up from reference TRBV2 and TRBJ1-1): EPEVTQTPSHQVTQMGQEVILRCVPISNHLYFYWYRQILGQKVEFLVSFYNNEISEKSEIFDDQFSVERPDGSNFTLKIRSTKLEDSAMYFCASRLNSPNTEAFFGQGTRLTVV.